The T cell receptor beta chain under discussion was sequenced for a study of T cell responses to AZD1222 COVID-19 vaccine. General observations from the study: Clonal diversity was possibly underestimated, and white British individuals and females predominated among donors.

Produced via immunoSEQ multiplex PCR; TCRdb's table is partial and in-frame only. The sample lists about 150,000 clones; approximately 87% were seen once. About this clone: Its antigen remains unidentified.

This CDR3 comprises 14 residues. Germline assignment: CDR1 LGHNA and CDR2 YNFKEQ. V shed 2 bases, J shed 6 bases, and the junction held 3 bases outside the gene matches. The sample in question was peripheral blood, obtained on day 0 of MenACWY control vaccination. J is TRBJ2-2 and V is TRBV4-2; TRBD2 matches at 7 bases. The origin of this receptor is an adult in good health. The CDR3: CASSQTSVAGELFF. The CDR3 nucleotides read TGTGCCAGCAGCCAAACTAGCGTTGCCGGGGAGCTGTTTTTT.